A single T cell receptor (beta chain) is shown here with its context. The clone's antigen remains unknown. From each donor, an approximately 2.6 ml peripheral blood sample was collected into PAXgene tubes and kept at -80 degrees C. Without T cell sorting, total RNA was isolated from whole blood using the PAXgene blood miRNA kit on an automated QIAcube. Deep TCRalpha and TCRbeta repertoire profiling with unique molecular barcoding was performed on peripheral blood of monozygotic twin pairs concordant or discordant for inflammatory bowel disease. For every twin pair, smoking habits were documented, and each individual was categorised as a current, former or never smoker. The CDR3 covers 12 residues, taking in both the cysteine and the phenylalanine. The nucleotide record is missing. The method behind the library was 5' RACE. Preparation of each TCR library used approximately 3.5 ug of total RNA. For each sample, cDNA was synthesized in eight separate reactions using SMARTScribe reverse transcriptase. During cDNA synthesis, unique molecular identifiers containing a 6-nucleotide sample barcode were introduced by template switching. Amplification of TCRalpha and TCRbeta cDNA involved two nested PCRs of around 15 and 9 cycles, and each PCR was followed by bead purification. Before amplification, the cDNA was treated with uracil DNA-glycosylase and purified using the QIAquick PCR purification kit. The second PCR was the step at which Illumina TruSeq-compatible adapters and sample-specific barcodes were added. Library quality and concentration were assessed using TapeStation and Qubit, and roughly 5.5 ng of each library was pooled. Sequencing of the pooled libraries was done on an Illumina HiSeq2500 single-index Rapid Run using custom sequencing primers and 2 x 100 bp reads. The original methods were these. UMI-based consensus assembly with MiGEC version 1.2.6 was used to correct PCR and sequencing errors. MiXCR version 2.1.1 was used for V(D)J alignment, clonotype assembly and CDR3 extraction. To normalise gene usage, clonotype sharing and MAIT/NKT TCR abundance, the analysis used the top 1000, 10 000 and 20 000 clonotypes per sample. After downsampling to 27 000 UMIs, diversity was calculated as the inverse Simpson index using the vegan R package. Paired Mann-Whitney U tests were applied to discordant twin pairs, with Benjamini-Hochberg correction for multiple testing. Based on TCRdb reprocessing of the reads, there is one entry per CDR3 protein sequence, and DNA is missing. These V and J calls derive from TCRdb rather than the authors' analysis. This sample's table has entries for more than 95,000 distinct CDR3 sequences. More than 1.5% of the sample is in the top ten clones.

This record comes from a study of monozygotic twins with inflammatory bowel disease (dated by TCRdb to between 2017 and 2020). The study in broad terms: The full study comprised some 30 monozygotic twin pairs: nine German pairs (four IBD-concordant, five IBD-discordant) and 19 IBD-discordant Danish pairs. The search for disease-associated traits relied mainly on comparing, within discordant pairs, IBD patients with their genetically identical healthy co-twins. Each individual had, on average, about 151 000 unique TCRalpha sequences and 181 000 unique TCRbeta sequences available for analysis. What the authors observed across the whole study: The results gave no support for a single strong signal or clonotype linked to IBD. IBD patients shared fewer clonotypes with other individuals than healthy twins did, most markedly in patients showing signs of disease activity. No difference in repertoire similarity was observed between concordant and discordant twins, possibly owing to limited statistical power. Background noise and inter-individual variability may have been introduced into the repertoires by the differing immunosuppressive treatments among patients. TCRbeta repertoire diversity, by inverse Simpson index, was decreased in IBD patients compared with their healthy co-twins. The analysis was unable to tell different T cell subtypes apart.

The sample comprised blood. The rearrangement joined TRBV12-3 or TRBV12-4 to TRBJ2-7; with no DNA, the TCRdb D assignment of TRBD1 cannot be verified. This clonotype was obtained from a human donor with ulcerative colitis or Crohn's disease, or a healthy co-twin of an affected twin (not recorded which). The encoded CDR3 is CASSPGPYEQYF.